These T cell receptor beta chains were read from a single sample in a study of blood T cell repertoires in COVID-19. Assay: immunoSEQ multiplex PCR; the TCRdb copy retains only in-frame clones and omits some. The table lists about 82,000 clones, 85% of them singletons. What was sequenced was peripheral blood. The origin of the receptors is a man at least 80 years old with active or convalescent COVID-19. Both conserved end residues are part of each CDR3. D genes are given only for firm matches. The listing skips clone size in some rows; elsewhere it reads once, few, many or a size class.

TRBV6-5,TRBJ1-1,few,.,13,CASNPGMNTEAFF,TGTGCCAGCAACCCAGGCATGAACACTGAAGCTTTCTTT
TRBV3-1/TRBV3-2,TRBJ1-2,few,.,13,CASRFQGGAGYTF,TGTGCCAGCAGATTCCAGGGTGGCGCTGGCTACACCTTC
TRBV14,TRBJ2-5,.,TRBD2,18,CASSQAVTSGSILETQYF,TGTGCCAGCAGCCAAGCGGTGACTAGCGGGAGTATTTTGGAGACCCAGTACTTC
TRBV27,TRBJ1-1,.,TRBD1,16,CASSSMRQGSNTEAFF,TGTGCCAGCAGTTCGATGAGACAGGGGTCGAACACTGAAGCTTTCTTT
TRBV2,TRBJ2-5,.,.,16,CASTTSLGAQEETQYF,TGTGCCAGCACCACTAGTTTGGGGGCCCAAGAAGAGACCCAGTACTTC
TRBV6-5,TRBJ2-2,.,.,15,CASNMAGLNTGELFF,TGTGCCAGCAATATGGCAGGTTTGAACACCGGGGAGCTGTTTTTT
TRBV7-2,TRBJ2-1,.,.,15,CASSFGTGSYNEQFF,TGTGCCAGCAGCTTCGGGACTGGGTCCTACAATGAGCAGTTCTTC
TRBV10-2,TRBJ2-3,once,TRBD1,17,CASSEINQGASTDTQYF,TGCGCCAGCAGTGAAATTAACCAGGGGGCTAGCACAGATACGCAGTATTTT
TRBV7-2,TRBJ1-2,few,.,13,CASSLNRGYGYTF,TGTGCCAGCAGCTTAAATCGGGGGTATGGCTACACCTTC
TRBV6-5,TRBJ1-4,.,.,15,CASSPTGTGNEKLFF,TGTGCCAGCAGTCCTACAGGGACGGGTAATGAAAAACTGTTTTTT
TRBV29-1,TRBJ1-3,few,.,18,CSVEDWQGAQSLGNTIYF,TGCAGCGTTGAAGACTGGCAAGGGGCCCAGAGTCTTGGAAACACCATATATTTT
TRBV27,TRBJ1-6,.,.,15,CASSSLLYGNSPLHF,TGTGCCAGCAGTTCCCTACTCTACGGTAATTCACCCCTCCACTTT
TRBV6-1,TRBJ1-2,.,TRBD1,17,CASSGLQGGAVSYGYTF,TGTGCCAGCAGTGGGCTTCAAGGGGGCGCTGTATCCTATGGCTACACCTTC
TRBV30,TRBJ1-1,.,.,12,CAWGRGYTEAFF,TGTGCCTGGGGTCGAGGGTACACTGAAGCTTTCTTT
TRBV24-1,TRBJ1-1,.,.,13,CATSDPPNTEAFF,TGTGCCACCAGTGACCCTCCGAACACTGAAGCTTTCTTT
TRBV3-1/TRBV3-2,TRBJ2-2,.,TRBD1,16,CASSLTGTVNTGELFF,TGTGCCAGCAGTTTAACCGGGACAGTGAACACCGGGGAGCTGTTTTTT
TRBV5-1,TRBJ1-4,.,TRBD1,15,CASSSTGGSNEKLFF,TGCGCCAGCAGCTCCACAGGGGGGTCTAATGAAAAACTGTTTTTT
TRBV11-3,TRBJ1-1,few,TRBD1,13,CASKDRGEEEAFF,TGTGCCAGCAAGGACAGGGGAGAGGAGGAAGCTTTCTTT
TRBV5-6,TRBJ1-6,.,TRBD1,15,CASSWRDRVWSPLHF,TGTGCCAGCAGCTGGCGGGACAGGGTATGGTCACCCCTCCACTTT
TRBV5-1,TRBJ2-1,.,.,15,CASSLPGNSYNEQFF,TGCGCCAGCAGCTTGCCAGGGAACTCCTACAATGAGCAGTTCTTC
TRBV2,TRBJ1-5,.,.,12,CASSEGRGPQHF,TGTGCCAGCAGTGAAGGGAGAGGGCCCCAGCATTTT
TRBV7-2,TRBJ1-1,.,.,13,CAIRETVNTEAFF,TGTGCCATCAGGGAGACGGTGAACACTGAAGCTTTCTTT
TRBV2,TRBJ1-5,.,.,14,CASRVTESNQPQHF,TGTGCCAGCAGGGTGACAGAGAGCAATCAGCCCCAGCATTTT
TRBV11-2,TRBJ1-2,.,TRBD1,17,CASSLDRGATINYGYTF,TGTGCCAGCAGCTTAGACAGGGGGGCAACTATCAACTATGGCTACACCTTC
TRBV11-2,TRBJ1-6,.,TRBD1,15,CASNPGQGFNSPLHF,TGTGCCAGCAACCCTGGACAGGGGTTTAATTCACCCCTCCACTTT
TRBV11-1,TRBJ2-5,few,TRBD2,15,CASSPGTSEQETQYF,TGTGCCAGCAGCCCCGGGACTAGCGAACAAGAGACCCAGTACTTC
TRBV19,TRBJ1-6,.,TRBD1,16,CASSLTGTGGYSPLHF,TGTGCCAGTAGTCTCACCGGGACAGGGGGCTATTCACCCCTCCACTTT
TRBV27,TRBJ1-5,.,TRBD1,14,CASRSGTGAQPQHF,TGTGCCAGCCGTTCCGGGACAGGGGCTCAGCCCCAGCATTTT
TRBV6-6,TRBJ1-5,.,TRBD1,16,CASSPAYRGGNQPQHF,TGTGCCAGCAGTCCTGCTTACAGGGGTGGCAATCAGCCCCAGCATTTT
TRBV7-9,TRBJ2-5,.,TRBD2,15,CASSSRGGSGETQYF,TGTGCCAGCAGCTCCCGCGGGGGGTCGGGGGAGACCCAGTACTTC
TRBV29-1,TRBJ1-2,few,.,12,CSVVQGNYGYTF,TGCAGCGTTGTCCAGGGCAACTATGGCTACACCTTC
TRBV6-1,TRBJ2-2,once,TRBD1,15,CASSDGTGNTGELFF,TGTGCCAGCAGTGATGGGACAGGGAACACCGGGGAGCTGTTTTTT
TRBV19,TRBJ2-1,.,TRBD2,15,CASSMPSGRVNEQFF,TGTGCCAGTAGTATGCCCAGCGGGAGGGTCAATGAGCAGTTCTTC
TRBV19,TRBJ1-5,.,.,13,CASSINRHQPQHF,TGTGCCAGTAGTATAAACAGGCATCAGCCCCAGCATTTT
TRBV2,TRBJ2-2,.,.,13,CASRGQNTGELFF,TGTGCCAGCAGGGGACAGAACACCGGGGAGCTGTTTTTT
TRBV9,TRBJ2-2,.,TRBD1,17,CASSVTSGTVNTGELFF,TGTGCCAGCAGCGTCACTTCCGGGACAGTGAACACCGGGGAGCTGTTTTTT
TRBV6-2/TRBV6-3,TRBJ1-4,.,.,15,CASSYSDGANEKLFF,TGTGCCAGCAGTTACTCTGACGGAGCAAATGAAAAACTGTTTTTT
TRBV7-9,TRBJ1-2,few,.,13,CASSPRVTYGYTF,TGTGCCAGCAGCCCGAGGGTTACCTATGGCTACACCTTC
TRBV7-2,TRBJ1-4,.,TRBD1,15,CASSNTGGRREKLFF,TGTGCCAGCAGCAACACAGGGGGAAGGCGTGAAAAACTGTTTTTT
TRBV19,TRBJ2-5,.,TRBD1,15,CASSFGTGWGETQYF,TGTGCCAGTAGTTTCGGGACAGGGTGGGGGGAGACCCAGTACTTC
TRBV5-6,TRBJ1-1,.,TRBD1,14,CASSYRDSITEAFF,TGTGCCAGCAGCTACCGGGACAGCATCACTGAAGCTTTCTTT
TRBV28,TRBJ2-6,.,.,15,CASSSGQSGANVLTF,TGTGCCAGCAGTTCCGGACAGTCTGGGGCCAACGTCCTGACTTTC
TRBV10-3,TRBJ2-4,.,TRBD1,16,CAISGGQGALQNIQYF,TGTGCCATCAGTGGGGGACAGGGGGCCCTCCAAAACATTCAGTACTTC
TRBV28,TRBJ1-4,once,.,14,CASSRQATNEKLFF,TGTGCCAGCAGTAGACAGGCAACTAATGAAAAACTGTTTTTT
TRBV3-1/TRBV3-2,TRBJ1-3,.,.,16,CASSQDLAGSGNTIYF,TGTGCCAGCAGCCAAGATTTAGCGGGCTCTGGAAACACCATATATTTT
TRBV7-2,TRBJ1-4,.,TRBD1,16,CASSHEWGTANEKLFF,TGTGCCAGCAGCCATGAGTGGGGGACAGCTAATGAAAAACTGTTTTTT
TRBV29-1,TRBJ1-1,.,.,14,CSVTTSGGWTEAFF,TGCAGCGTCACAACGTCGGGGGGCTGGACTGAAGCTTTCTTT
TRBV3-1/TRBV3-2,TRBJ2-3,.,TRBD1,15,CASSPWDRGTDTQYF,TGTGCCAGCAGCCCCTGGGACAGGGGCACAGATACGCAGTATTTT
TRBV2,TRBJ2-5,.,.,13,CASRGPIQETQYF,TGTGCCAGCAGGGGCCCGATCCAAGAGACCCAGTACTTC
TRBV18,TRBJ1-2,.,.,14,CASSDSWGRNGYTF,TGTGCCAGCTCAGACTCATGGGGGCGGAATGGCTACACCTTC